This section outlines one T cell receptor (beta chain) sequence together with its context. Its antigen is not identified. This CDR3 has 13 amino acids. Trimming left V 4 bases short and J 11 bases short, with 18 bases between. CDR1 is SGHNT, CDR2 YYREEE, per germline (reference sequence). The stimulus was lysate of CMV-infected fibroblasts, roughly 9.2 ug/mL. Sorting selected CD4+ T cells upregulating both CD40 ligand and CD69. Donors had undetectable plasma HIV-1 RNA, under 50 copies/mL, for 4+ years. The data originate from a study of persistence of HIV-infected CD4 T cells. The immunoSEQ assay was version 4, run in survey mode. The repertoire was sequenced with immunoSEQ multiplex PCR; TCRdb's copy has only in-frame clones and lacks some. The profile covers fewer than 20,000 clones, with around 82% appearing a single time and about 6.8% taken by the ten largest.

The receptor was isolated from an adult man with HIV who was CMV-seropositive. The chain combines TRBV5-4 with TRBJ1-2, with TRBD1 as a possible D gene (6 bases). Sequencing used CD4+ T cells sorted from PBMCs after approximately 19-hour stimulation, obtained from a patient who received antiretroviral therapy. The CDR3 reads CASSPTGQLGYTF. CDR3 in DNA: TGTGCCAGCAGCCCAACCGGACAGCTTGGTTACACCTTC.